This passage covers 19 T cell receptor beta chains from one sample sequenced in a study of cytomegalovirus exposure and HLA in healthy donors. Amplification used 60 Vbeta primers and 13 Jbeta primers. The data were produced by immunoSEQ multiplex PCR, yet TCRdb's version contains in-frame clones alone and is incomplete. The sample table includes approximately 200,000 clones. Sequenced material: PBMCs. The receptors here all came from a boy aged 5-17 years in good health and CMV-seronegative.

The J gene is TRBJ1-2, the V gene TRBV6-6; no clear D. CDR1 is MNHNY, CDR2 SVGAGI, per germline (reference sequence). This CDR3 comprises 13 residues. V was clipped by 8 bases and J by 4 bases, with 14 bases between them. In DNA form, the CDR3 reads TGTGCCAGCGAAGACGGGAAGATCTATGGCTACACCTTC. It specifies CASEDGKIYGYTF.

V is TRBV20-1 and J is TRBJ1-1; tentative D call: TRBD1 (6 bases). CDR3 length equals 11 residues. Per the germline V gene, CDR1 is DFQATT and CDR2 is SNEGSKA (reference sequence). The CDR3, as DNA: TGCCAGGGGACGGAGAACACTGAAGCTTTCTTT. Translation: CQGTENTEAFF.

The chain couples TRBV11-2 to TRBJ1-5, with D possibly TRBD1 on 6 matching bases. CDR1 and CDR2 from the germline V gene are SGHAT and FQNNGV. The CDR3 is 13 residues long. Trimming removed 2 bases from V and 8 bases from J, with 10 bases in between. CDR3 region: CASSLSGGEPQHF. The CDR3 nucleotides are TGTGCCAGCAGCTTAAGCGGGGGCGAGCCCCAGCATTTT. The entire variable domain, with the rest obtained from reference TRBV11-2 and TRBJ1-5, is as follows: EAGVAQSPRYKIIEKRQSVAFWCNPISGHATLYWYQQILGQGPKLLIQFQNNGVVDDSQLPKDRFSAERLKGVDSTLKIQPAKLEDSAVYLCASSLSGGEPQHFGDGTRLSIL.

The chain combines TRBV4-1 with TRBJ2-7; 8 nucleotides align to TRBD1. This CDR3 comprises 17 residues. Unmatched junction bases numbered 13, after V lost 4 bases and J lost 2 bases. Germline values: CDR1 MGHRA, CDR2 YSYEKL. The CDR3 coding sequence is TGCGCCAGCAGCCGACAAGGGGTGGACAGGGTCCCCTACGAGCAGTACTTC. It encodes CASSRQGVDRVPYEQYF.

The rearrangement uses TRBV13 and TRBJ2-1; D ambiguous. Germline V gene lookup returns CDR1 PRHDT and CDR2 FYEKMQ (reference sequence). This CDR3 spans 18 amino acids. V was pared by 5 bases and J by 4 bases, with 24 bases between. The CDR3 here is CASSDDPTGSLSYNEQFF. Here the CDR3 DNA reads TGTGCCAGCAGCGACGATCCCACGGGTTCCCTCTCATACAATGAGCAGTTCTTC.

V is TRBV9 and J is TRBJ1-4; TRBD1 aligns across 7 bases. The CDR3 is 18 residues long. The germline CDR1 and CDR2 sequences are SGDLS and YYNGEE. Unmatched junction bases numbered 17, after V lost 1 base and J lost 8 bases. In DNA form, the CDR3 reads TGTGCCAGCAGCGTACGCTCCATAGAGACAGGGCGGAAGGAAAAACTGTTTTTT. Translation: CASSVRSIETGRKEKLFF.

This chain connects TRBV9 to TRBJ1-5, with unresolved D. With 3 bases removed from V and 0 bases from J, the gap between germline ends came to 10 bases. Germline CDR1 reads SGDLS; CDR2 reads YYNGEE. This CDR3 has 15 amino acids. CDR3 sequence reads: CASSGGGFSNQPQHF. CDR3 nucleotide sequence: TGTGCCAGCAGCGGTGGAGGATTTAGCAATCAGCCCCAGCATTTT.

This sequence joins TRBV5-1 and TRBJ1-5, with 9 nucleotides matching TRBD1. The CDR3 runs to 17 residues. The trim removed 4 bases at V and 4 bases at J, leaving 12 bases unmatched. Germline V gene sequence: CDR1 SGHRS, CDR2 YFSETQ. CDR3 residues: CASSLRRATGGNQPQHF. The CDR3 DNA is TGCGCCAGCAGCCTGAGGCGGGCGACAGGGGGAAATCAGCCCCAGCATTTT.

Comments on this clone: An end of the junction differs from the germline gene, which may be a read error. The chain joins TRBV2 to TRBJ1-6; 7 bases fit TRBD1. Per germline, CDR1 SNHLY and CDR2 FYNNEI. The CDR3 runs 18 residues. The CDR3 DNA reads as TGTGCCAGCAGACAAACACCGGGACAGAGCTCCTATAATCCACCCCTCCACTTT. It yields the protein CASRQTPGQSSYNPPLHF.

This chain connects TRBV7-8 to TRBJ2-1, with 15 bases lining up with TRBD2. After removal of 5 bases from V and 8 bases from J, the junction contained 10 bases not matched to a gene. The CDR3 loop spans 17 amino acids. Per germline, CDR1 SGHVS and CDR2 FQNEAQ. The CDR3 sequence: CASSDGTGTSGGYEQFF. In nucleotides, the CDR3 is TGTGCCAGCAGCGACGGAACCGGGACTAGCGGGGGGTATGAGCAGTTCTTC.

V gene TRBV23-1 combines with J gene TRBJ2-1, with 9 bases that match TRBD2. TRBV23-1 is assigned to the ORF class and has an uncertain function. The CDR3 totals 16 residues. The junction had 4 bases not matched to a gene; V was cut back by 4 bases and J by 0 bases. CDR3 nucleotide sequence: TGCGCCAGCAGTCGTAGGCGGGGGGGCTCCTACAATGAGCAGTTCTTC. Translation gives CASSRRRGGSYNEQFF.

The chain carries TRBV18 and TRBJ2-7, with TRBD1 as a possible D gene (5 bases). CDR1 and CDR2 (germline): KGHSH, LQKENI. This CDR3 comprises 15 residues. The ends were cut back, 1 base at V and 6 bases at J, with 16 bases in the middle. The CDR3 protein is CASSPLEFKGAEQYF. The DNA for the CDR3 is TGTGCCAGCTCACCACTCGAGTTTAAAGGGGCCGAGCAGTACTTC.

This chain connects TRBV6-1 to TRBJ2-1; 9 bases match TRBD2. Germline V lookup: CDR1 MNHNS, CDR2 SASEGT. Unmatched junction bases numbered 7, after V lost 2 bases and J lost 8 bases. This CDR3 spans 15 amino acids. CDR3: CASSESAGGRHEQFF. CDR3 nucleotide sequence: TGTGCCAGCAGTGAAAGTGCGGGGGGGCGCCATGAGCAGTTCTTC.

The CDR3 coding sequence is TGTGCCAGCAGCTTAGCGCAGGGGATGGGCACCGGGGAGCTGTTTTTT. As protein: CASSLAQGMGTGELFF. This chain connects TRBV7-9 to TRBJ2-2; D perhaps matches TRBD1 (6 bases). Germline V gene data show CDR1 as SEHNR and CDR2 as FQNEAQ (reference sequence). There are 16 residues in the CDR3. V was trimmed by 0 bases and J by 4 bases, leaving 12 bases between them.

The chain joins TRBV19 to TRBJ2-3, with 8 bases identical to TRBD2. Trimming cost V 0 bases and J 2 bases; bases outside gene matches: 4. CDR1 and CDR2 (germline): LNHDA, SQIVND (reference sequence). The CDR3 covers 16 residues. As DNA, the CDR3 is TGTGCCAGTAGTATAGACGGGCGGGGGGCCACAGATACGCAGTATTTT. Encoded protein: CASSIDGRGATDTQYF.

A word on this clone: The junction shows a germline mismatch at one end, possibly a read error. The rearrangement uses TRBV5-4 and TRBJ2-3; TRBD2 aligns across 9 bases. From germline, CDR1 is SGHNT and CDR2 YYREEE (reference sequence). CDR3 length equals 16 residues. CDR3: CASSLTRGGGGDTQYF. DNA for the CDR3: TGTGCTAGCAGCCTAACCCGCGGGGGGGGAGGGGATACGCAGTATTTT.

This rearrangement joins TRBV9 to TRBJ2-6; possibly TRBD1 for D (6 bases). The CDR3 is 16 residues long. Germline V gene lookup returns CDR1 SGDLS and CDR2 YYNGEE. The ends were cut back, 2 bases at V and 3 bases at J, with 12 bases in the middle. The CDR3 nucleotides read TGTGCCAGCAGCGTCCCCAGGGGCGGTGGGGCCAACGTCCTGACTTTC. This translates into CASSVPRGGGANVLTF.

The rearrangement links TRBV30 to TRBJ1-5; maybe TRBD1 (5 bases). Trimming removed 1 base at V and 2 bases at J, with 12 bases between. CDR1 is GTSNPN, CDR2 SVGIG, per germline (reference sequence). This CDR3 is 15 amino acids long. CDR3 protein: CAWSAETVGNQPQHF. The CDR3 DNA reads TGTGCCTGGAGTGCGGAGACAGTAGGCAATCAGCCCCAGCATTTT.

The chain links TRBV9 to TRBJ2-5; 8 bases are shared with TRBD1. The J call is in doubt because the DNA end fits TRBJ2-7 better. CDR1 is SGDLS and CDR2 is YYNGEE in the germline V gene. The CDR3 totals 15 residues. The CDR3 nucleotides are TGTGCCAGCAGCGTCAGCGGACAGGGAAGGCACGAGCAGTACTTC. This translates into CASSVSGQGRHEQYF.